The entry below gives a single TCR beta chain sequence along with its context. Cohorts were assigned according to the clinical history that participants reported. The sample is drawn from a study of blood T cell repertoires in COVID-19. Study context: PBMCs, B-cell-depleted T cells, or T cells provided the cDNA or gDNA that made up the material.

Libraries were prepared by immunoSEQ multiplex PCR; TCRdb keeps only in-frame clonotypes and omits some of them. The sample lists 200,000 to 250,000 clones; about nine tenths were seen once. Source material: PBMCs or T cells enriched from blood (not recorded which). The clonotype originates from a woman aged 25-40 years who had recovered from COVID-19.

The CDR3 loop is CASSLSTPTEYQETQYF. The CDR3 coding sequence is TGTGCCAGCAGTTTATCCACACCCACAGAGTACCAAGAGACCCAGTACTTC. The chain links TRBV27 to TRBJ2-5; D is undetermined. CDR1 is MNHEY, CDR2 SMNVEV, per germline (reference sequence). The ends were cut back, 0 bases at V and 0 bases at J, with 14 bases in the middle. The CDR3 totals 17 residues.